Each of the 18 T cell receptor beta chains below was sequenced from the same sample in a study of blood T cell repertoires in COVID-19. Sequencing used immunoSEQ multiplex PCR; TCRdb keeps in-frame clones, though not all of them. The table lists 300,000 to 450,000 clones, roughly 86% of them singletons. The sample was peripheral blood. The source is a human donor in a cohort sampled during active COVID-19.

J is TRBJ2-7 and V is TRBV2; D gene uncertain. In germline, CDR1 is SNHLY, CDR2 FYNNEI. This CDR3 spans 11 amino acids. V dropped 8 bases and J dropped 5 bases, with 10 bases sitting between them. The CDR3 DNA sequence: TGTGCCAGCCAAGCCTCGGACGAGCAGTACTTC. Translation gives CASQASDEQYF.

The chain is built from TRBV30 and TRBJ2-7, with D possibly TRBD2 on 6 matching bases. Germline V gene sequence: CDR1 GTSNPN, CDR2 SVGIG (reference sequence). This CDR3 has 14 amino acids. Between the trimmed V and J ends, which lost 0 bases and 7 bases, there was a span of 16 bases. CDR3 residues: CAWSVGAGTQEQYF. The CDR3 DNA is TGTGCCTGGAGTGTTGGTGCGGGGACTCAGGAGCAGTACTTC.

This sequence joins TRBV6-5 and TRBJ2-7; D might be TRBD2 (7 bases). V shed 6 bases and J shed 5 bases, with 20 bases lying between them. From germline, CDR1 is MNHEY and CDR2 SVGAGI. The CDR3 sequence is 15 residues long. As DNA, the CDR3 is TGTGCCAGCAGCCCCTGGGGGGGGGCGGTAAACGAGCAGTACTTC. Translating gives CASSPWGGAVNEQYF.

The chain combines TRBV10-3 with TRBJ1-1; the D gene is possibly TRBD1 (6 bases). The CDR3 sequence is 13 residues long. Germline loops: CDR1 ENHRY, CDR2 SYGVKD. Trimming shortened V by 6 bases and J by 3 bases, and 11 bases separated the two germline ends. CDR3 amino acids: CAISPDRYTEAFF. The CDR3 nucleotides read TGTGCCATCAGCCCGGACAGATACACTGAAGCTTTCTTT.

This chain links TRBV6-2 or TRBV6-3 with TRBJ1-1; TRBD1 might be the D (5 bases). The V end lost 4 bases, the J end lost 0 bases, and 12 bases lay between the germline ends. Germline V gene sequence: CDR1 MNHEY, CDR2 SVGEGT. The CDR3 runs 15 residues. This CDR3 reads CASSSDQGLNTEAFF. CDR3 DNA: TGTGCCAGCAGTTCCGATCAGGGTCTGAACACTGAAGCTTTCTTT.

Details on this clone: The sample contains more than one DNA sequence encoding this CDR3. CDR3 bases: TGTGCCAGTAGTATGACGGGTACCTACGAGCAGTACTTC. As protein: CASSMTGTYEQYF. The chain links TRBV19 to TRBJ2-7; D is ambiguous. From germline, CDR1 is LNHDA and CDR2 SQIVND (reference sequence). The CDR3 sequence is 13 residues long. Between the trimmed V and J ends, which lost 3 bases and 2 bases, there was a span of 8 bases.

The V call is TRBV19, the J call TRBJ2-7; D is perhaps TRBD1 (5 bases). CDR3 length: 15 residues. V was shortened by 3 bases and J by 1 base, with 13 bases between the two germline ends. Germline V gives CDR1 LNHDA, CDR2 SQIVND (reference sequence). CDR3 DNA sequence: TGTGCCAGTAGTATTGGCGACAGCGAGTCCTACGAGCAGTACTTC. It translates to CASSIGDSESYEQYF.

The chain has TRBV2 and TRBJ1-5; TRBD1 matches 10 bases. Germline trimming cut 6 bases from V and 5 bases from J; bases unmatched to any gene: 4. CDR3 size: 14 residues. The germline V gene encodes CDR1 SNHLY and CDR2 FYNNEI. CDR3 nucleotide sequence: TGTGCCAGCAGCACGGACAGGGGGGATCAGCCCCAGCATTTT. Encoded protein: CASSTDRGDQPQHF.

The V gene is TRBV5-1, the J gene TRBJ2-1; 7 bases align to TRBD2. The CDR3 is made up of 13 amino acids. After removal of 0 bases from V and 10 bases from J, the junction contained 4 bases not matched to a gene. The germline V gene has CDR1 SGHRS and CDR2 YFSETQ. This chain's CDR3 is CASSLAPSGEQFF. In DNA, the CDR3 is TGCGCCAGCAGCTTGGCCCCTAGCGGAGAGCAGTTCTTC.

The genes are TRBV27 and TRBJ2-6, with 10 bases aligning to TRBD1. CDR3 length: 16 amino acids. V dropped 8 bases and J dropped 2; count of bases not matched to a gene: 6. CDR1 is MNHEY, CDR2 SMNVEV, per germline (reference sequence). The CDR3 sequence: CASGPTGGAGANVLTF. CDR3 coding DNA: TGTGCCAGCGGACCGACAGGGGGCGCTGGGGCCAACGTCCTGACTTTC.

V gene TRBV3-1 (or the pseudogene TRBV3-2) combines with J gene TRBJ1-4, with D possibly being TRBD1 (6 bases). The CDR3 totals 15 residues. The V and J ends lost 2 bases and 8 bases respectively, with 15 bases between them. Germline lookup yields CDR1 LGHDT and CDR2 YNNKEL (reference sequence). In DNA form, the CDR3 reads TGTGCCAGCAGCCAAAAGGGGGACCTTGAGGAAAAACTGTTTTTT. It codes for CASSQKGDLEEKLFF.

The J gene is TRBJ2-3, the V gene TRBV5-1; tentative D call: TRBD1 (6 bases). Between the trimmed V and J ends, which lost 7 bases and 5 bases, there was a span of 11 bases. Germline CDR1 is SGHRS and CDR2 is YFSETQ. This CDR3 is 12 amino acids long. CDR3 bases: TGCGCCAGCGGTCAGGGGCAAGATACGCAGTATTTT. It yields the protein CASGQGQDTQYF.

This clone was found once. This sequence joins TRBV5-1 and TRBJ2-7; 7 bases agree with TRBD1. J lost 5 bases, V lost 3 bases, and 14 bases had no gene match. In germline, CDR1 is SGHRS, CDR2 YFSETQ. The CDR3 length is 16 residues. Here the CDR3 reads CASSSSADRVGHEQYF. The CDR3, as DNA: TGCGCCAGCAGCTCCAGCGCAGACAGGGTGGGCCACGAGCAGTACTTC.

This clone is a singleton in its sample. This chain uses TRBV19 with TRBJ2-5; 7 bases are shared with TRBD2. V trimming: 5 bases; J trimming: 1 base; junction bases outside the gene matches: 13. This CDR3 has 17 amino acids. CDR1 and CDR2 from the germline V gene are LNHDA and SQIVND (reference sequence). As DNA, the CDR3 is TGTGCCAGTAGTTATTCATCTGGCGGGAGAGGCCAAGAGACCCAGTACTTC. Encoded protein: CASSYSSGGRGQETQYF.

The chain combines TRBV5-1 with TRBJ2-5, with 10 positions matching TRBD1. The CDR3 is 14 residues long. The ends lost 4 bases at V and 4 bases at J; junction bases unmatched: 4. Germline CDR1 and CDR2: SGHRS and YFSETQ. The CDR3 loop is CASSARQGAETQYF. The CDR3 bases are TGCGCCAGCAGCGCCCGACAGGGGGCAGAGACCCAGTACTTC.

The chain combines TRBV10-3 with TRBJ2-1, with TRBD2 matching 7 bases. From germline, CDR1 is ENHRY and CDR2 SYGVKD. V dropped 6 bases and J dropped 7; count of bases not matched to a gene: 6. The CDR3 extends over 13 amino acids. CDR3 DNA: TGTGCCATCAGAGGCCTGGGGGGGAATGAGCAGTTCTTC. Its translation is CAIRGLGGNEQFF.

The chain is built from TRBV28 and TRBJ1-2, with unresolved D. Per germline, CDR1 MDHEN and CDR2 SYDVKM. V dropped 6 bases and J dropped 3 bases, with 14 bases sitting between them. The CDR3 runs to 14 residues. CDR3 in DNA: TGTGCCAGCAGAGAAACCCGGAGGGACTATGGCTACACCTTC. Translation: CASRETRRDYGYTF.

This sequence joins TRBV7-2 and TRBJ1-2; TRBD1 aligns across 9 bases. This CDR3 region has 14 residues. Trimming took 5 bases from V and 4 from J; bases not matched to a gene: 5. The V gene's germline CDR1 is SGHTA and CDR2 FQGNSA. This CDR3 reads CASSLPGQGYGYTF. In DNA, the CDR3 is TGTGCCAGCAGCCTTCCGGGACAGGGCTATGGCTACACCTTC.